This TCR beta chain was identified during a study of cytomegalovirus exposure and HLA in healthy donors. Overall study: A prior study identified some 100 million unique TCR beta sequences from about 179 million T cells. Study-level findings and limits: An Asian-associated ancestry cluster reportedly showed fewer N-insertions than the roughly 670-donor mean in a later analysis. Most CMV-associated TCR beta chains appeared HLA-restricted in a later analysis.

Details on this clone: The target antigen is unknown.

PCR used 60 Vbeta primers and 13 Jbeta primers. In the original processing: An analysis that came later counted roughly 87 million unique TCR beta chains, around 10 million shared. Here immunoSEQ multiplex PCR was the method, and the copy in TCRdb shows in-frame clones only, minus some. The V and J calls and the clone size are those of that table, but D and trimming were determined from the DNA. This table holds some 150,000 clones, roughly three quarters found once. The origin of this receptor is a middle-aged woman in good health and CMV-seropositive. The sample consisted of PBMCs.

The CDR3 DNA reads TGTGCCAGTAGCCCCCAAACGGGACAAAGCTATGGCTACACCTTC. It encodes CASSPQTGQSYGYTF. This chain joins TRBV19 and TRBJ1-2; tentative D call: TRBD1 (6 bases). Germline V gene sequence: CDR1 LNHDA, CDR2 SQIVND (reference sequence). The V and J ends lost 6 bases and 4 bases respectively, with 18 bases between them. The CDR3 contains 15 residues.